The rows below give T cell receptor beta chains drawn from one sample of a study of blood T cell repertoires in COVID-19. This table comes from immunoSEQ multiplex PCR, and its TCRdb copy is limited to in-frame clones, with some not included. Here the sample spans around 270,000 clones, around 92% being singletons. Sequenced: peripheral blood. The origin of the receptors is a person aged 18 to 29 with COVID-19, enrolled during active disease. CDR3s include the opening cysteine and the closing phenylalanine or tryptophan. A D gene is named only where the DNA matches it firmly. Where a row states a size, it is once, few, many or the class of an expanded clone; other rows omit it.

j_gene | d_gene | v_gene | abundance | CDR3nt | CDR3aa
TRBJ2-1 | TRBD2 | TRBV6-2/TRBV6-3 | . | TGTGCCAGCAGCAAGACTAGCGGATACAATGAGCAGTTCTTC | CASSKTSGYNEQFF
TRBJ1-6 | TRBD1 | TRBV11-2 | . | TGTGCCAGCAGCTTACCCGGGACAGCTAATTCACCCCTCCACTTT | CASSLPGTANSPLHF
TRBJ1-5 | TRBD1 | TRBV7-4 | . | TGTGCCAGCAGCCCGGAGGGACAGGGGTTAGATTTTTGCAATCAGCCCCAGCATTTT | CASSPEGQGLDFCNQPQHF
TRBJ1-3 | . | TRBV6-7 | . | TGTGCCAGCGGAAGGAAAGGGGCTGGCGGAAACACCATATATTTT | CASGRKGAGGNTIYF
TRBJ2-1 | TRBD1 | TRBV4-1 | . | TGCGCCAGCACCTCCTACAGGGGCAACAATGAGCAGTTCTTC | CASTSYRGNNEQFF
TRBJ2-5 | TRBD1 | TRBV7-2 | . | TGTGCCAGCAGGCCGACAGGGTTACAAGAGACCCAGTACTTC | CASRPTGLQETQYF
TRBJ2-7 | . | TRBV24-1 | . | TGTGCCACCAGTCATCCGTGGGCGGGAAGCTACGAGCAGTACTTC | CATSHPWAGSYEQYF
TRBJ2-3 | . | TRBV2 | . | TGTGCCAGCATTGTCCGGCAGGACACAGATACGCAGTATTTT | CASIVRQDTDTQYF
TRBJ1-2 | . | TRBV24-1 | . | TGTGCCACCAGTGATTTAGGGTCGGGGGATGGCTACACCTTC | CATSDLGSGDGYTF
TRBJ2-7 | TRBD1 | TRBV6-5 | . | TGTGCCAGCAGTTATCTGGGACAGGGCTACGAGCAGTACTTC | CASSYLGQGYEQYF
TRBJ2-3 | TRBD2 | TRBV6-2/TRBV6-3 | . | TGTGCCAGCAGTCCCAGCGGGAGGGCCTTCGTGACAGATACGCAGTATTTT | CASSPSGRAFVTDTQYF
TRBJ2-5 | TRBD1 | TRBV19 | . | TGTGCCAGTAGTATAGGGACAGGGGGCAGCCAAGAGACCCAGTACTTC | CASSIGTGGSQETQYF
TRBJ2-5 | . | TRBV5-5 | few | TGTGCCAGCAGCTTGTCCGGGGGACGTGCCGAGACCCAGTACTTC | CASSLSGGRAETQYF
TRBJ2-7 | TRBD2 | TRBV4-2 | . | TGTGCCAGCAGCCAAGATCTCGGGACTAGGTCGTCCGAGCAGTACTTC | CASSQDLGTRSSEQYF
TRBJ1-2 | TRBD1 | TRBV7-9 | few | TGTGCCAGCATGGGACAGGGGATTATTTATGGCTACACCTTC | CASMGQGIIYGYTF
TRBJ1-1 | . | TRBV4-2 | once | TGTGCCAGCAGCCAGGAAACCGGACAGACAAACACTGAAGCTTTCTTT | CASSQETGQTNTEAFF
TRBJ2-1 | . | TRBV4-3 | few | TGCGCCAGCAGCCCCGGGACATCTTACAATGAGCAGTTCTTC | CASSPGTSYNEQFF
TRBJ1-2 | TRBD1 | TRBV6-5 | . | TGTGCCAGCAGCCTCGGACAGGTAAGGTATGGCTACACCTTC | CASSLGQVRYGYTF
TRBJ1-5 | . | TRBV19 | once | TGTGCCAGTACCCCTTTTACAGGGAGTTGGCAGCCCCAGCATTTT | CASTPFTGSWQPQHF
TRBJ2-2 | . | TRBV19 | once | TGTGCCAGTAGTGCACAGAGTAACACCGGGGAGCTGTTTTTT | CASSAQSNTGELFF
TRBJ2-7 | . | TRBV5-6 | . | TGTGCCAGCAGTTCCTCGAGGGCCCAAGACGAGCAGTACTTC | CASSSSRAQDEQYF
TRBJ1-1 | TRBD1 | TRBV6-5 | . | TGTGCCAGCAGTAGCCTACAGGGGAATGAAGCTTTCTTT | CASSSLQGNEAFF
TRBJ2-1 | TRBD2 | TRBV19 | . | TGTGCCAGTAGTATAGTCGGACTAGCGGGCCATATCTATGAGCAGTTCTTC | CASSIVGLAGHIYEQFF
TRBJ2-1 | . | TRBV6-2/TRBV6-3 | . | TGTGCCAGCAGTGGAGTAGCTAGCGATGAGCAGTTCTTC | CASSGVASDEQFF
TRBJ2-1 | . | TRBV23-1 | . | TGCGCCAGCAGTCAGTTGGGCCGGGGTCATGAGCAGTTCTTC | CASSQLGRGHEQFF
TRBJ2-5 | . | TRBV27 | few | TGTGCCAGCAGCTTAGGCGGCCGGGGGCAAGAGACCCAGTACTTC | CASSLGGRGQETQYF
TRBJ2-7 | . | TRBV28 | few | TGTGCCAGCAGTTTATTAGAGGCGGGCCGGACCTACGAGCAGTACTTC | CASSLLEAGRTYEQYF
TRBJ2-7 | TRBD1 | TRBV4-1 | . | TGCGCCAGCAGCCCCCGCGGACAGGAGGCGTCCTACGAGCAGTACTTC | CASSPRGQEASYEQYF
TRBJ2-1 | TRBD1 | TRBV10-1 | . | TGCGCCAGCAGTGAGTCGACGGGGACAGGGGGCTTTGAGCAGTTCTTC | CASSESTGTGGFEQFF
TRBJ2-1 | TRBD2 | TRBV24-1 | . | TGTGCCACCAGTGACGTTTCGACTAGCGGGAGCCCCAATGAGCAGTTCTTC | CATSDVSTSGSPNEQFF
TRBJ1-6 | . | TRBV4-1 | . | TGCGCCAGCAGCCAAGAGTTCGGCTCCTATAATTCACCCCTCCACTTT | CASSQEFGSYNSPLHF
TRBJ2-2 | TRBD1 | TRBV3-1/TRBV3-2 | . | TGTGCCAGCAGCCGGGGACAGGGAGTGAACACCGGGGAGCTGTTTTTT | CASSRGQGVNTGELFF
TRBJ2-4 | . | TRBV4-1 | . | TGCGCCAGCAGCCAAGATCGAGGCTCCAAAAACATTCAGTACTTC | CASSQDRGSKNIQYF
TRBJ2-7 | TRBD1 | TRBV19 | few | TGTGCCAGTAGTATGGGGACAGGGCCCTACGAGCAGTACTTC | CASSMGTGPYEQYF
TRBJ1-1 | . | TRBV30 | . | TGTGCCTGGACCGTGGGACTGGGCCGGGGTGAGGCTGAAGCTTTCTTT | CAWTVGLGRGEAEAFF
TRBJ2-3 | TRBD2 | TRBV6-5 | . | TGTGCCAGCACCAGTATAGCGGGAGGGCCAGATACGCAGTATTTT | CASTSIAGGPDTQYF
TRBJ2-7 | . | TRBV2 | few | TGTGCCAGCAGTGAAGAAACAGGGTCCTACGAGCAGTACTTC | CASSEETGSYEQYF
TRBJ1-1 | . | TRBV9 | . | TGTGCCAGCAGCGTAGATCACAAGACTGAAGCTTTCTTT | CASSVDHKTEAFF
TRBJ2-5 | . | TRBV7-2 | . | TGTGCCAGCAGCTTAAGCCTGGGGCAGACCCAGTACTTC | CASSLSLGQTQYF
TRBJ2-7 | . | TRBV5-6 | . | TGTGCCAGCAGCTTGGGACATATGCAATACGAGCAGTACTTC | CASSLGHMQYEQYF